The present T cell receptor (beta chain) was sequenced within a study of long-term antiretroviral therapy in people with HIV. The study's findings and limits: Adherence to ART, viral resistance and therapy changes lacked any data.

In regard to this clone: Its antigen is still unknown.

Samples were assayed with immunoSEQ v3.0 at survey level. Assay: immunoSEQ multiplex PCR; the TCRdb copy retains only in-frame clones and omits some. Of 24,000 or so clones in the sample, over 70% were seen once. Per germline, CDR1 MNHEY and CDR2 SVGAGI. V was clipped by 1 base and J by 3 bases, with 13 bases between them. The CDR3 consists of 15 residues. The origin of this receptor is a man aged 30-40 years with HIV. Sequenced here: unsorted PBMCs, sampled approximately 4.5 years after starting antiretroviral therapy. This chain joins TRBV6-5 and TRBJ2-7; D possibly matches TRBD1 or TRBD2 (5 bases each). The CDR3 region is CASSYYRGGNYEQYF. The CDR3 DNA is TGTGCCAGCAGTTACTATCGGGGCGGCAACTACGAGCAGTACTTC.